The present entry profiles one TCR beta chain with its context. The junction departs from germline at one end; a sequencing error may be responsible. The data are from a study of cytomegalovirus exposure and HLA in healthy donors. The germline V gene has CDR1 MNHNS and CDR2 SASEGT. This CDR3 has 14 amino acids. Researchers ran the PCR with 60 Vbeta and 13 Jbeta primers. Per the original methods: About 9.9 million of the approximately 80 million unique TCR beta chains counted in a later analysis were shared. Sequenced by immunoSEQ multiplex PCR; TCRdb stores in-frame clones only, minus some. The DNA gave D and trimming, while V, J and clone size come from that table. The table lists some 150,000 clones, 65% to 80% of them singletons.

The TCR was taken from a male donor in good health and CMV-seronegative. This chain uses TRBV6-1 with TRBJ1-5; D may be TRBD1 (6 bases). Sequences were obtained from PBMCs. CDR3 sequence reads: CAGSESRGDQPQHF. CDR3 bases: TGTGCCGGCAGTGAAAGCAGGGGAGATCAGCCCCAGCATTTT.